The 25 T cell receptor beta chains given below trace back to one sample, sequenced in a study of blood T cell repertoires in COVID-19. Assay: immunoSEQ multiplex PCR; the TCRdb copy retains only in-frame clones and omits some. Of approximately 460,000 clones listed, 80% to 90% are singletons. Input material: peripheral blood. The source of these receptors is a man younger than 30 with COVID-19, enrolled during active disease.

The CDR3 here is CASSLAGGEYSNQPQHF. The CDR3 nucleotides read TGTGCCAGCAGCTTGGCCGGGGGGGAATATAGCAATCAGCCCCAGCATTTT. The rearrangement links TRBV5-6 to TRBJ1-5; D is possibly TRBD1 (5 bases). The germline gives CDR1 SGHDT, CDR2 YYEEEE. This CDR3 comprises 17 residues. Trimming removed 0 bases at V and 0 bases at J, with 13 bases between.

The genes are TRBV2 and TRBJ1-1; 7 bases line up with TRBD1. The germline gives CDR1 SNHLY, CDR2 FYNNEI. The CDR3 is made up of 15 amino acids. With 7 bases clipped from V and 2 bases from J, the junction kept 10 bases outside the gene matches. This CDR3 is CASNARQGRNTEAFF. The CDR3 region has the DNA TGTGCCAGCAATGCAAGACAGGGTAGAAACACTGAAGCTTTCTTT.

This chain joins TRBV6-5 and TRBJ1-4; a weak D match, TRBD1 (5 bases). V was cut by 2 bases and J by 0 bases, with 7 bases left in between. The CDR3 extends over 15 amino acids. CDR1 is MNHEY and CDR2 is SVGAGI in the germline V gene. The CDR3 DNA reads TGTGCCAGCAGTTACAGGGGCACAACTAATGAAAAACTGTTTTTT. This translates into CASSYRGTTNEKLFF.

DNA for the CDR3: TGTGCCAGCAGCGTAGCTGGAGAACCCACAGATACGCAGTATTTT. Its translation: CASSVAGEPTDTQYF. The chain links TRBV9 to TRBJ2-3; D unclear. CDR1 and CDR2 (germline): SGDLS, YYNGEE. The CDR3 covers 15 residues. V shed 0 bases and J shed 2 bases, with 10 bases lying between them.

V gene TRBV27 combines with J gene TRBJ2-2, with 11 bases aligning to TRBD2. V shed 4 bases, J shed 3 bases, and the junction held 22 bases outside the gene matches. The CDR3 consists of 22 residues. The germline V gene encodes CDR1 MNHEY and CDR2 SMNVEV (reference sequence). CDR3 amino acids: CASSSTSEGVTSGIGDTGELFF. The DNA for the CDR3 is TGTGCCAGCAGTTCCACCTCTGAAGGGGTGACTAGCGGGATCGGCGACACCGGGGAGCTGTTTTTT.

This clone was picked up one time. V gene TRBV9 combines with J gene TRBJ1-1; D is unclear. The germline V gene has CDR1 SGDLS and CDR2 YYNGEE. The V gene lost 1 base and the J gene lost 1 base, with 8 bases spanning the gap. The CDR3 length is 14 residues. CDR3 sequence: CASSVSSGNTEAFF. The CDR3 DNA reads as TGTGCCAGCAGCGTATCGAGCGGGAACACTGAAGCTTTCTTT. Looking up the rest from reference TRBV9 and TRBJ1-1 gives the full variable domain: DSGVTQTPKHLITATGQRVTLRCSPRSGDLSVYWYQQSLDQGLQFLIQYYNGEERAKGNILERFSAQQFPDLHSELNLSSLELGDSALYFCASSVSSGNTEAFFGQGTRLTVV.

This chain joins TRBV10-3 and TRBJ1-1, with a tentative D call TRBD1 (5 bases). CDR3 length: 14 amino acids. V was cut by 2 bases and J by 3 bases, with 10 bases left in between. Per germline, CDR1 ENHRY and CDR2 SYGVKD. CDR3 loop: CAISETGGDTEAFF. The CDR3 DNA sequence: TGTGCCATCAGTGAGACTGGGGGGGACACTGAAGCTTTCTTT.

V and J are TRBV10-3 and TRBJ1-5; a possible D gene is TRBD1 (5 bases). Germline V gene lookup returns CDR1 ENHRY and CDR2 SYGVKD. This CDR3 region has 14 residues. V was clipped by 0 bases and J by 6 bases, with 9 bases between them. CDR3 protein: CAISESGGGQPQHF. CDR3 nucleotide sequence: TGTGCCATCAGTGAGTCGGGGGGGGGTCAGCCCCAGCATTTT.

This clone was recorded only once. The CDR3: CASSQFRLAGQETQYF. The CDR3 DNA reads TGTGCCAGCAGTCAATTTAGGCTAGCGGGGCAAGAGACCCAGTACTTC. V gene TRBV27 combines with J gene TRBJ2-5; 9 bases map to TRBD2. CDR3 size: 16 residues. The trim removed 5 bases at V and 2 bases at J, leaving 9 bases unmatched. Germline V gene sequence: CDR1 MNHEY, CDR2 SMNVEV (reference sequence).

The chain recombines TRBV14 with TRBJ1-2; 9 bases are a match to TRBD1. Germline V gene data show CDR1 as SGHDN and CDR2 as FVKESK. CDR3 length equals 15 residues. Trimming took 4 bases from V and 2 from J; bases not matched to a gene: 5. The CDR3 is CASSPQGTGNYGYTF. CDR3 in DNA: TGTGCCAGCAGCCCTCAGGGGACAGGGAACTATGGCTACACCTTC.

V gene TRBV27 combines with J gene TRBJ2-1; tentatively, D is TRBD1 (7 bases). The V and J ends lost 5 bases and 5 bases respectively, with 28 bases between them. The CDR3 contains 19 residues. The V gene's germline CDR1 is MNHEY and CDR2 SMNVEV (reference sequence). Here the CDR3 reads CASSKQGFRGSSANNEQFF. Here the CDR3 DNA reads TGTGCCAGCAGTAAACAGGGGTTTAGAGGGTCTAGCGCAAACAATGAGCAGTTCTTC.

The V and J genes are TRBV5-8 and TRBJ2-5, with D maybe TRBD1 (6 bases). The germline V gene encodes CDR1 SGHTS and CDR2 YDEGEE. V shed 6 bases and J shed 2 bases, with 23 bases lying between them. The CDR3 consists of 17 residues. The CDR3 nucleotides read TGTGCCAGCAACAAATGGGGACAAGGAGGAAGACAAGAGACCCAGTACTTC. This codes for CASNKWGQGGRQETQYF.

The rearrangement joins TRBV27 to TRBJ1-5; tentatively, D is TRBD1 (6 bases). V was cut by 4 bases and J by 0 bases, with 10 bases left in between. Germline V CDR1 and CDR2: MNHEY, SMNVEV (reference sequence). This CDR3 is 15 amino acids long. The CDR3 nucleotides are TGTGCCAGCAGTTGGGGGCAATATAGCAATCAGCCCCAGCATTTT. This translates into CASSWGQYSNQPQHF.

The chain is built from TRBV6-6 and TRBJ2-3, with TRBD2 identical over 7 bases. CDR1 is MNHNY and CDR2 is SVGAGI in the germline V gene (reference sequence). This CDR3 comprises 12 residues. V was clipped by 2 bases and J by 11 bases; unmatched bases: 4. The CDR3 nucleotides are TGTGCCAGCAGTTACGGCGGGGGATTGCAGTATTTT. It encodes CASSYGGGLQYF.

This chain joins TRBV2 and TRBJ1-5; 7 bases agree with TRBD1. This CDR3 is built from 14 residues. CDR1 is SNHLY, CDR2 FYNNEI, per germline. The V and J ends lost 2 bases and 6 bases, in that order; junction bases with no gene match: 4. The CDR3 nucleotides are TGTGCCAGCAGTGAAACAGGGACAGCTCAGCCCCAGCATTTT. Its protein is CASSETGTAQPQHF.

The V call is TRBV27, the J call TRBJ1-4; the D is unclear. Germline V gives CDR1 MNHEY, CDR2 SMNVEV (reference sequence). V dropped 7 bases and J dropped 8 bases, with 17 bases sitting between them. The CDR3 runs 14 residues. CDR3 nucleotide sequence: TGTGCCAGCACCCCGGGGAGTTTTCGAGAAAAACTGTTTTTT. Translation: CASTPGSFREKLFF.

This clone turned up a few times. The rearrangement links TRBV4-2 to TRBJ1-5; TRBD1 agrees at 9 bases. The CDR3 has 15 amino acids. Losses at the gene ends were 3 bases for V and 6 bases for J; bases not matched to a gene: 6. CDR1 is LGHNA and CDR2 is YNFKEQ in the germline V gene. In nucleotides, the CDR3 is TGTGCCAGCAGCCAGGGACAGGGAAATATTCAGCCCCAGCATTTT. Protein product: CASSQGQGNIQPQHF.

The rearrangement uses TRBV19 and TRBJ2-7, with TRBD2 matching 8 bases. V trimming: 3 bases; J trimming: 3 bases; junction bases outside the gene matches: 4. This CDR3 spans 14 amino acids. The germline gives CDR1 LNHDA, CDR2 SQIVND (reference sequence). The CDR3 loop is CASSIGLAGYEQYF. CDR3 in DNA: TGTGCCAGTAGTATTGGTCTAGCGGGCTACGAGCAGTACTTC.

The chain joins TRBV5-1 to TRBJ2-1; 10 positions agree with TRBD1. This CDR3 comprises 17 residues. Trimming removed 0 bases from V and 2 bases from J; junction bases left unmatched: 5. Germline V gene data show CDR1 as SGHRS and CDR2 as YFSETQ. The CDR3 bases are TGCGCCAGCAGCTTGGCATGGACAGGGGGTACCTACAATGAGCAGTTCTTC. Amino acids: CASSLAWTGGTYNEQFF.

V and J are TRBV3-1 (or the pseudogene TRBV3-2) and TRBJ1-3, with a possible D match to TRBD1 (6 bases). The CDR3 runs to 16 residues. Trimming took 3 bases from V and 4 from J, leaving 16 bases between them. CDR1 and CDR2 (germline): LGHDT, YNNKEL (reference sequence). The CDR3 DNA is TGTGCCAGCAGCCAGCCTATCTCAGGGGACGGAAACACCATATATTTT. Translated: CASSQPISGDGNTIYF.

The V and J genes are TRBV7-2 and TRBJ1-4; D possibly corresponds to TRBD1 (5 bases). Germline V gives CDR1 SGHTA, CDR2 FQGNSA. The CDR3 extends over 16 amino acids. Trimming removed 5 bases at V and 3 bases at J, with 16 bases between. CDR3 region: CASSPPGGRSNEKLFF. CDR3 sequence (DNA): TGTGCCAGCAGCCCCCCCGGGGGAAGGTCTAATGAAAAACTGTTTTTT.

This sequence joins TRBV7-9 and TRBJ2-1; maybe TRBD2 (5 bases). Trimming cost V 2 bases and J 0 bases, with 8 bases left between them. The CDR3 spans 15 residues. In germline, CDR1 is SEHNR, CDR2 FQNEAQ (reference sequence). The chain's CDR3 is CASSLSRGSYNEQFF. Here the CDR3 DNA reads TGTGCCAGCAGCTTAAGCCGGGGCTCCTACAATGAGCAGTTCTTC.

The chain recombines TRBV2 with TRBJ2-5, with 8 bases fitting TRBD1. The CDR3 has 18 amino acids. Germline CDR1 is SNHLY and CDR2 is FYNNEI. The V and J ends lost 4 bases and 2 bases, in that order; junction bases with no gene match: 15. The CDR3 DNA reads TGTGCCAGCAGTGGACAGGGGTCCAACCCCTTCGCGCAAGAGACCCAGTACTTC. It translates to CASSGQGSNPFAQETQYF. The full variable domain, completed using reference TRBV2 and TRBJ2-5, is EPEVTQTPSHQVTQMGQEVILRCVPISNHLYFYWYRQILGQKVEFLVSFYNNEISEKSEIFDDQFSVERPDGSNFTLKIRSTKLEDSAMYFCASSGQGSNPFAQETQYFGPGTRLLVL.

The CDR3 DNA sequence: TGTGCCAGCAGCGCTAGCGGGATGCCTTTCGAACAGTTCTTC. This sequence encodes CASSASGMPFEQFF. This chain joins TRBV6-5 and TRBJ2-1; TRBD2 matches 9 bases. With 6 bases clipped from V and 13 bases from J, the junction kept 13 bases outside the gene matches. CDR3 length equals 14 residues. Germline CDR1 and CDR2: MNHEY and SVGAGI.

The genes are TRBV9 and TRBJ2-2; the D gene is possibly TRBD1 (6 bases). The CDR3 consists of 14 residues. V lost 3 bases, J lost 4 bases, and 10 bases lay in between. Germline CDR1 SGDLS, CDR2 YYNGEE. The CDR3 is CASSEWTATGELFF. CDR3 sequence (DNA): TGTGCCAGCAGCGAATGGACAGCCACCGGGGAGCTGTTTTTT.